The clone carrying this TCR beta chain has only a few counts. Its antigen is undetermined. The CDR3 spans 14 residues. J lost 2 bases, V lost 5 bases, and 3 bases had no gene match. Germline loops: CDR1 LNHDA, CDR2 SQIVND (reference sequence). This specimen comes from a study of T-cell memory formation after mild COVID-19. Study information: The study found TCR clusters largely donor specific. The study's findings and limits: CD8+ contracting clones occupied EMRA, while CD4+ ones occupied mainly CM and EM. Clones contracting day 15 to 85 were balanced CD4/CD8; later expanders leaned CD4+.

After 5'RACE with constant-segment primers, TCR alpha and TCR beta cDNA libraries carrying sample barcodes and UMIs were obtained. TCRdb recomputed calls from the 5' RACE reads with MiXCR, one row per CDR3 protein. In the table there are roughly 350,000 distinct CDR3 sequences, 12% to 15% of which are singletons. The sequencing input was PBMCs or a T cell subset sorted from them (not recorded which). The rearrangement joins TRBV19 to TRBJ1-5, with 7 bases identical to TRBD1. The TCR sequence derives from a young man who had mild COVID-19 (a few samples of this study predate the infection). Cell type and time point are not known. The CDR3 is CASSFGTGNQPQHF. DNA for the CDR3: TGTGCCAGTAGTTTCGGGACAGGCAATCAGCCCCAGCATTTT.